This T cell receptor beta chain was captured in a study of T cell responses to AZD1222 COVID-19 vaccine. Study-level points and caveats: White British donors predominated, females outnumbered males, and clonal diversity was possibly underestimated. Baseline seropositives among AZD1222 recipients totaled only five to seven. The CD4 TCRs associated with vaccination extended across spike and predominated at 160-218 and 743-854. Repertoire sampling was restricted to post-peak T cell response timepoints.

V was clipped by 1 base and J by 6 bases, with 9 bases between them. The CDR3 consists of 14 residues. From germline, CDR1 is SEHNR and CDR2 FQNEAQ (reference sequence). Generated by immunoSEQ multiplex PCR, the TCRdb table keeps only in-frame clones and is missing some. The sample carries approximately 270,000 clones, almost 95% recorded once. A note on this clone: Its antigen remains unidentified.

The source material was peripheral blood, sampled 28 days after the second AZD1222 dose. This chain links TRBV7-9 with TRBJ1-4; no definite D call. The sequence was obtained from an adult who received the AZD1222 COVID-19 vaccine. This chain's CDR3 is CASSLERVDEKLFF. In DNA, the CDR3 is TGTGCCAGCAGCTTAGAAAGGGTTGATGAAAAACTGTTTTTT.